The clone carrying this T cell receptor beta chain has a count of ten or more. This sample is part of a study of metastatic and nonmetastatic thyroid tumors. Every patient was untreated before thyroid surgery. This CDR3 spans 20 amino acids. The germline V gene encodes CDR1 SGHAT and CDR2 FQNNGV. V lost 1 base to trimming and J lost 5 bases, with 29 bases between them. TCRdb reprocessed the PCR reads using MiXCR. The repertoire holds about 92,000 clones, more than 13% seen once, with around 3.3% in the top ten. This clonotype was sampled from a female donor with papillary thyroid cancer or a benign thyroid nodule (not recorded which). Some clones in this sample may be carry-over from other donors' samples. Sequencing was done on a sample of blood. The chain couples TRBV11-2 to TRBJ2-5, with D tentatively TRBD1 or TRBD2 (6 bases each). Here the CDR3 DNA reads TGTGCCAGCAGCTTAGTTCGCGGGATCATGGGGACACCCGAGGCGGAGACCCAGTACTTC. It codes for CASSLVRGIMGTPEAETQYF.